This T cell receptor beta chain was found in a study of response to subunit inactivated influenza vaccine. This clonotype has just a few counts. TCRdb analysed the RT-PCR reads with MiXCR anew, one entry per CDR3 protein. The top ten hold 9.5% to 13% of the sample, which has around 650,000 distinct CDR3 sequences, 15% to 19% seen once. The CDR3 length is 15 residues. V was pared by 3 bases and J by 5 bases, with 7 bases of the junction left unmatched. From germline, CDR1 is LGHNA and CDR2 YSLEER. The chain links TRBV4-3 to TRBJ2-5; 9 nucleotides agree with TRBD2. This clonotype was obtained from a man aged 50-60 years who received an inactivated influenza vaccine. The material sequenced was PBMCs from blood, taken 12 days after vaccination. The CDR3 region is CASSHGPTSGETQYF. Here the CDR3 DNA reads TGCGCCAGCAGCCATGGACCGACTAGCGGTGAGACCCAGTACTTC.